This TCR beta chain was sequenced in a study of blood T cell repertoires in COVID-19. Sequenced by immunoSEQ multiplex PCR; TCRdb stores in-frame clones only, minus some. This sample has roughly 39,000 clones; about 94% occur once, and the top ten carry roughly 3.7%. The V gene end was trimmed by 4 bases and the J gene end by 2 bases; junction bases not matched to a gene: 11. The CDR3 has 18 residues. Looked up from germline, CDR1 is MGHRA and CDR2 is YSYEKL. In this sample, this clone turned up once. The chain combines TRBV4-1 with TRBJ2-5; 12 nucleotides line up with TRBD2. Sequenced input: peripheral blood. This sequence originates from a human donor with active COVID-19. The donor label of this sample is uncertain. The CDR3 sequence: CASSLWEGTSGPQETQYF. DNA for the CDR3: TGCGCCAGCAGCCTATGGGAGGGGACTAGCGGGCCTCAAGAGACCCAGTACTTC.